This entry lists 31 T cell receptor beta chains sequenced from one sample in a study of control samples from healthy donors and cancer patients. Only in-frame clones appear in the TCRdb table, and some are missing; sequencing was by immunoSEQ multiplex PCR. The repertoire holds 95,000 to 120,000 clones, approximately 84% seen once, with approximately 7% in the top ten. The source material was blood. These receptors all stem from a man younger than 35 in good health.

A remark on this clone: One end of the junction is discordant with germline, which a read error may explain. This chain connects TRBV2 to TRBJ2-1; D remains ambiguous. CDR1 is SNHLY, CDR2 FYNNEI, per germline. This CDR3 is built from 13 residues. CDR3 in amino acids: CARSASGRNEQFF. CDR3 nucleotide sequence: TGTGCCAGGAGTGCCAGTGGCCGGAATGAGCAGTTCTTC.

This clone was counted once. The V call is TRBV3-1 (or the pseudogene TRBV3-2), the J call TRBJ2-1; tentative D call: TRBD2 (7 bases). Germline V gives CDR1 LGHDT, CDR2 YNNKEL (reference sequence). Between the trimmed V and J ends, which lost 4 bases and 9 bases, there was a span of 10 bases. The CDR3 is 12 residues long. CDR3 DNA: TGTGCCAGCAGCCCGGGGGGCGGTGAGCAGTTCTTC. Its translation is CASSPGGGEQFF.

V gene TRBV4-1 combines with J gene TRBJ1-2, with no clear D. The CDR3 has 13 amino acids. CDR1 MGHRA and CDR2 YSYEKL come from the germline V gene. V lost 3 bases and J lost 3, with 8 bases in between. The CDR3 region has the DNA TGCGCCAGCAGCCAGTCCGGGGACTATGGCTACACCTTC. Protein product: CASSQSGDYGYTF.

The chain has TRBV9 and TRBJ1-2, with D maybe TRBD1 (5 bases). V gave up 0 bases and J gave up 4 bases, with 10 bases separating them. Per the germline V gene, CDR1 is SGDLS and CDR2 is YYNGEE. The CDR3 runs 14 residues. The CDR3 region is CASSVGDGSYGYTF. In nucleotides, the CDR3 is TGTGCCAGCAGCGTAGGGGACGGCAGCTATGGCTACACCTTC.

The chain recombines TRBV11-2 with TRBJ1-1; tentatively, D is TRBD1 (5 bases). The CDR3 sequence is 13 residues long. Germline lookup yields CDR1 SGHAT and CDR2 FQNNGV. The V end was cut by 3 bases, the J end by 6 bases, with 11 bases between. The CDR3, as DNA: TGTGCCAGCAGCTTCAACCAGGGCGCTGAAGCTTTCTTT. Its protein is CASSFNQGAEAFF.

This sequence joins TRBV27 and TRBJ1-6; TRBD1 might be the D (5 bases). Germline V gene data show CDR1 as MNHEY and CDR2 as SMNVEV (reference sequence). The CDR3 loop spans 14 amino acids. Trimming cost V 7 bases and J 4 bases, with 11 bases left between them. The CDR3 loop is CASMDPGYNSPLHF. In DNA, the CDR3 is TGTGCCAGCATGGATCCAGGGTATAATTCACCCCTCCACTTT.

V is TRBV18 and J is TRBJ2-7, with D maybe TRBD1 (5 bases). Germline V gene sequence: CDR1 KGHSH, CDR2 LQKENI. CDR3 length: 14 amino acids. V dropped 2 bases and J dropped 9 bases, with 17 bases sitting between them. CDR3 in DNA: TGTGCCAGCTCACCAGGGGCCACCATTTATGGGCAGTACTTC. Translation gives CASSPGATIYGQYF. The full variable domain, its missing parts supplied by reference TRBV18 and TRBJ2-7, is NAGVMQNPRHLVRRRGQEARLRCSPMKGHSHVYWYRQLPEEGLKFMVYLQKENIIDESGMPKERFSAEFPKEGPSILRIQQVVRGDSAAYFCASSPGATIYGQYFGPGTRLTVT.

The rearrangement links TRBV7-6 to TRBJ2-5; 11 bases match TRBD2. This CDR3 has 15 residues. Looked up from germline, CDR1 is SGHVS and CDR2 is FNYEAQ. V gave up 5 bases and J gave up 6 bases; unmatched junction bases: 8. The CDR3 is CASSLRTSGWQTQYF. CDR3 coding DNA: TGTGCCAGCAGCCTACGGACTAGCGGGTGGCAGACCCAGTACTTC.

The CDR3 loop is CASSSSGGWSYTF. CDR3 nucleotides: TGTGCCAGCAGTTCTTCAGGGGGCTGGAGCTACACCTTC. The rearrangement links TRBV6-5 to TRBJ1-2; 8 nucleotides agree with TRBD1. This CDR3 has 13 residues. Germline CDR1 is MNHEY and CDR2 is SVGAGI. With V trimmed by 4 bases and J by 9 bases, 7 bases remained unmatched.

The chain couples TRBV19 to TRBJ1-1; weak D call: TRBD1 (6 bases). The CDR3 runs 14 residues. The V gene lost 3 bases and the J gene lost 1 base, with 9 bases spanning the gap. Germline V gene sequence: CDR1 LNHDA, CDR2 SQIVND (reference sequence). Here the CDR3 DNA reads TGTGCCAGTAGTATGGACAGACAGAACACTGAAGCTTTCTTT. Amino acid sequence: CASSMDRQNTEAFF.

This chain joins TRBV27 and TRBJ1-6; D remains ambiguous. The CDR3 covers 17 residues. Trimming shortened V by 0 bases and J by 1 base, and 10 bases separated the two germline ends. Germline CDR1 reads MNHEY; CDR2 reads SMNVEV (reference sequence). CDR3 sequence (DNA): TGTGCCAGCAGTTTATCGGTGGGCTATTCCTATAATTCACCCCTCCACTTT. This translates into CASSLSVGYSYNSPLHF.

V usage is TRBV19 and J usage is TRBJ1-6; D uncertain. V was cut by 3 bases and J by 5 bases, with 11 bases left in between. The CDR3 runs to 15 residues. CDR1 is LNHDA and CDR2 is SQIVND in the germline V gene (reference sequence). CDR3 nucleotides: TGTGCCAGTAGTATCTCCAGTTCCAATAATTCACCCCTCCACTTT. As protein: CASSISSSNNSPLHF.

The chain couples TRBV14 to TRBJ2-7; 10 nucleotides match TRBD1. J was trimmed by 2 bases and V by 4 bases; bases with no gene match: 2. Germline V lookup: CDR1 SGHDN, CDR2 FVKESK. This CDR3 is built from 14 residues. In nucleotides, the CDR3 is TGTGCCAGCAGCCGGGACAGGGGAACCTACGAGCAGTACTTC. This translates into CASSRDRGTYEQYF.

In DNA, the CDR3 is TGCGCCAGCAGCCAAGGGTTTACAGGGGGCCTCACCGGGGAGCTGTTTTTT. It yields the protein CASSQGFTGGLTGELFF. V usage is TRBV4-1 and J usage is TRBJ2-2, with 9 bases identical to TRBD1. Germline V CDR1 and CDR2: MGHRA, YSYEKL. The CDR3 has 17 residues. The V gene end was trimmed by 1 base and the J gene end by 4 bases; junction bases not matched to a gene: 7.

This clone was counted a few times. The rearrangement links TRBV29-1 to TRBJ1-1, with no clear D. V shed 0 bases and J shed 5 bases, with 10 bases lying between them. In germline, CDR1 is SQVTM, CDR2 ANQGSEA. The CDR3 covers 13 residues. CDR3 region: CSVEDDKRTEAFF. As DNA, the CDR3 is TGCAGCGTTGAAGACGATAAAAGGACTGAAGCTTTCTTT.

The V call is TRBV20-1, the J call TRBJ1-6, with D tentatively TRBD1 (6 bases). CDR1 DFQATT and CDR2 SNEGSKA come from the germline V gene (reference sequence). CDR3 length equals 15 residues. Deletions cut 3 bases from V and 10 bases from J, with 19 bases between. The CDR3 nucleotides read TGCAGTGCTAGTGGAACAGGAAAAAGGGGGTCACCCCTCCACTTT. This encodes CSASGTGKRGSPLHF.

The J gene is TRBJ1-1, the V gene TRBV2, with D uncertain. Per the germline V gene, CDR1 is SNHLY and CDR2 is FYNNEI. CDR3 size: 15 residues. Trimming removed 7 bases from V and 3 bases from J, with 18 bases in between. The CDR3 nucleotides read TGTGCCAGCAAAGGCTGGGCAGATGGCTACACTGAAGCTTTCTTT. It specifies CASKGWADGYTEAFF. The full variable domain, its missing parts supplied by reference TRBV2 and TRBJ1-1, is EPEVTQTPSHQVTQMGQEVILRCVPISNHLYFYWYRQILGQKVEFLVSFYNNEISEKSEIFDDQFSVERPDGSNFTLKIRSTKLEDSAMYFCASKGWADGYTEAFFGQGTRLTVV.

This clone was seen once. This sequence joins TRBV4-1 and TRBJ2-2, with D uncertain. The V and J ends lost 1 base and 2 bases respectively, with 8 bases between them. Germline V gives CDR1 MGHRA, CDR2 YSYEKL. The CDR3 contains 15 residues. This chain's CDR3 is CASSQVPLNTGELFF. The CDR3 DNA reads TGCGCCAGCAGCCAAGTTCCCTTAAACACCGGGGAGCTGTTTTTT.

This clone showed up just once. The chain joins TRBV5-6 to TRBJ1-1, with D perhaps matching TRBD1 (6 bases). V was clipped by 0 bases and J by 1 base, with 10 bases between them. Germline CDR1 is SGHDT and CDR2 is YYEEEE. The CDR3 consists of 15 residues. The CDR3 sequence: CASSLEPGANTEAFF. For the CDR3, the DNA is TGTGCCAGCAGCTTGGAACCAGGGGCGAACACTGAAGCTTTCTTT.

The chain has TRBV20-1 and TRBJ1-1; D is unclear. CDR3 length: 11 amino acids. Trimming pared 5 bases from V and 11 bases from J, leaving 15 bases between. CDR1 and CDR2 from the germline V gene are DFQATT and SNEGSKA (reference sequence). CDR3 nucleotides: TGCAGTGCTGATGACTGGTTTAAGGCTTTCTTT. Translated, it gives CSADDWFKAFF.

The chain combines TRBV7-2 with TRBJ2-5; 11 bases agree with TRBD2. The length of the CDR3 is 16 residues. Per germline, CDR1 SGHTA and CDR2 FQGNSA. The junction had 6 bases not matched to a gene; V was cut back by 0 bases and J by 6 bases. Written as DNA, the CDR3 is TGTGCCAGCAGCTTAGCGGGTCTAGCGGGGGGTCAGACCCAGTACTTC. This gives the protein CASSLAGLAGGQTQYF.

The chain joins TRBV29-1 to TRBJ2-2; D call uncertain. Trimming left V 3 bases short and J 5 bases short, with 10 bases between. The length of the CDR3 is 13 residues. From germline, CDR1 is SQVTM and CDR2 ANQGSEA. CDR3 DNA sequence: TGCAGCGTTGATTTCCTTAAAACCGGGGAGCTGTTTTTT. Its translation is CSVDFLKTGELFF.

The gene calls are TRBV30 and TRBJ2-7; the D gene is possibly TRBD2 (5 bases). V was pared by 0 bases and J by 5 bases, with 8 bases between. CDR1 GTSNPN and CDR2 SVGIG come from the germline V gene (reference sequence). The CDR3 contains 12 residues. CDR3 protein: CAWSVPGDEQYF. As DNA, the CDR3 is TGTGCCTGGAGTGTACCCGGGGACGAGCAGTACTTC.

This chain connects TRBV4-1 to TRBJ1-2; possibly TRBD1 for D (6 bases). The CDR3 covers 16 residues. The V end lost 0 bases, the J end lost 4 bases, and 15 bases lay between the germline ends. CDR1 and CDR2 (germline): MGHRA, YSYEKL. In nucleotides, the CDR3 is TGCGCCAGCAGCCAAGAAATCAGGGGAACGAGCTATGGCTACACCTTC. Translated, it gives CASSQEIRGTSYGYTF.

V gene TRBV28 combines with J gene TRBJ2-1; maybe TRBD2 (5 bases). CDR1 is MDHEN and CDR2 is SYDVKM in the germline V gene. CDR3 length: 16 residues. Trimming pared 8 bases from V and 2 bases from J, leaving 19 bases between. CDR3: CASLSSGEKPYNEQFF. The CDR3 DNA follows: TGTGCCAGCCTCTCGAGTGGGGAGAAACCCTACAATGAGCAGTTCTTC.

This rearrangement joins TRBV5-1 to TRBJ1-6; possible D gene TRBD1, 5 bases. The V gene lost 2 bases and the J gene lost 6 bases, with 15 bases spanning the gap. CDR3 length equals 16 residues. Germline CDR1 and CDR2: SGHRS and YFSETQ. The CDR3: CASSFYLLGGNSPLHF. The CDR3 DNA reads TGCGCCAGCAGCTTCTACCTGCTGGGGGGTAATTCACCCCTCCACTTT.

The table lists this clone with a few counts. The chain links TRBV6-4 to TRBJ2-1; 7 nucleotides match TRBD2. With V trimmed by 4 bases and J by 7 bases, 4 bases remained unmatched. The CDR3 is 13 amino acids. Germline loops: CDR1 MRHNA, CDR2 SNTAGT. CDR3 loop: CASSVERGNEQFF. In DNA, the CDR3 is TGTGCCAGCAGTGTTGAGCGGGGAAATGAGCAGTTCTTC.

This rearrangement joins TRBV7-2 to TRBJ1-2; no clear D gene. V lost 5 bases and J 8 bases, leaving 9 bases between the germline ends. Germline lookup yields CDR1 SGHTA and CDR2 FQGNSA. This CDR3 has 11 residues. Here the CDR3 DNA reads TGTGCCAGCAGCCCCCAAAAAGGCTACACCTTC. This gives the protein CASSPQKGYTF.

V usage is TRBV18 and J usage is TRBJ2-3; D unclear. The V and J ends lost 5 bases and 4 bases respectively, with 10 bases between them. Germline loops: CDR1 KGHSH, CDR2 LQKENI. CDR3 length equals 13 residues. The chain's CDR3 is CASSADQADTQYF. As DNA, the CDR3 is TGTGCCAGCTCAGCGGACCAGGCAGATACGCAGTATTTT.

This chain connects TRBV5-1 to TRBJ1-2; D may be TRBD1 (5 bases). CDR1 is SGHRS, CDR2 YFSETQ, per germline. The CDR3 sequence is 14 residues long. V was trimmed by 2 bases and J by 1 base, leaving 9 bases between them. The CDR3: CASSFDSYNYGYTF. CDR3 DNA sequence: TGCGCCAGCAGCTTCGACAGTTATAACTATGGCTACACCTTC.

This chain joins TRBV6-6 and TRBJ1-5, with a tentative D call TRBD1 (6 bases). Trimming took 4 bases from V and 7 from J, leaving 8 bases between them. From germline, CDR1 is MNHNY and CDR2 SVGAGI (reference sequence). CDR3 length equals 12 residues. In DNA, the CDR3 is TGTGCCAGCAGTTTAGGGGGGCAGCCCCAGCATTTT. Amino acids: CASSLGGQPQHF.